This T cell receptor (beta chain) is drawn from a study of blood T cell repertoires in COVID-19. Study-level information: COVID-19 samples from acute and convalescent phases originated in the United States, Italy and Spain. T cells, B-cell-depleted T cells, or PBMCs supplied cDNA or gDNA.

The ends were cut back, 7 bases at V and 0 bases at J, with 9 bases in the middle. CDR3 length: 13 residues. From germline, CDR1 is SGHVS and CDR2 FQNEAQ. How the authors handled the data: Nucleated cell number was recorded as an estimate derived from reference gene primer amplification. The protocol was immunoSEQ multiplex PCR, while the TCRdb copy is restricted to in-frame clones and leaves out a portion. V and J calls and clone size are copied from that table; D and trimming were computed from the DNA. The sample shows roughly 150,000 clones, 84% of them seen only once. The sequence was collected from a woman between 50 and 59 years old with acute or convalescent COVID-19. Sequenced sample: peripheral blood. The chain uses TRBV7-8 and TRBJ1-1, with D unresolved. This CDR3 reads CASTENLNTEAFF. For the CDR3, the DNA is TGTGCCAGCACCGAGAACCTGAACACTGAAGCTTTCTTT.